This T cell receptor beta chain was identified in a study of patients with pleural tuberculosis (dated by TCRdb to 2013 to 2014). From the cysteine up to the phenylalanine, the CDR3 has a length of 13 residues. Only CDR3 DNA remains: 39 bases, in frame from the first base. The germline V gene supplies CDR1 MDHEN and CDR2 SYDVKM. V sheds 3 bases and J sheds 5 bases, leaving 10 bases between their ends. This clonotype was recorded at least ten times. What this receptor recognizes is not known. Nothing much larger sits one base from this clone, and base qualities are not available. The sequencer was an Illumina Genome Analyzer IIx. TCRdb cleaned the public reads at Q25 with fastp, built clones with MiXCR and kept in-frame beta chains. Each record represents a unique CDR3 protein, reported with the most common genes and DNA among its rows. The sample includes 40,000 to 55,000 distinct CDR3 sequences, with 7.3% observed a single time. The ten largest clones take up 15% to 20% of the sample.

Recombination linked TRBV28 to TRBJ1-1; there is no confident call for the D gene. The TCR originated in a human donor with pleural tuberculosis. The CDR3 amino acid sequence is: CASSFPGGTEAFF. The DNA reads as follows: TGTGCCAGCAGTTTCCCGGGTGGTACTGAAGCTTTCTTT.